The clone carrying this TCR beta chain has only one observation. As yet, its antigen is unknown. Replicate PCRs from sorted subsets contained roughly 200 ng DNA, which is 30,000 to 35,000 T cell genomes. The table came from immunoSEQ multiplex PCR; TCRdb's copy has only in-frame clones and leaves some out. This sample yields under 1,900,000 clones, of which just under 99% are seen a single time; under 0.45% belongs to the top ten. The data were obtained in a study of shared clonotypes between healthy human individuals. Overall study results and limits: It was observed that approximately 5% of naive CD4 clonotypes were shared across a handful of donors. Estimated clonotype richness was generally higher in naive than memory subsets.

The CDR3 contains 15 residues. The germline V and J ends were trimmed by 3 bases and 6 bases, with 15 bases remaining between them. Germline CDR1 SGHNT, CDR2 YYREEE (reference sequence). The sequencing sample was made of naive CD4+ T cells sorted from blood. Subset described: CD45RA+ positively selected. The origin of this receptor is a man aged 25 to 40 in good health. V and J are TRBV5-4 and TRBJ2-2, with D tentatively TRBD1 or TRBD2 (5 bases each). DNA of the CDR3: TGTGCCAGCAGCTACCCGGGGCCGCCCCCCGGGGAGCTGTTTTTT. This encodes CASSYPGPPPGELFF.